The TCR beta chain under discussion was sequenced for a study of blood T cell repertoires in COVID-19 (TCRdb year 2020). With respect to the entire study: Samples covering the acute and convalescent phases of COVID-19 were provided by collaborators in the United States, Italy and Spain. The prospective study material was composed of cDNA or gDNA derived from T cells, B-cell-depleted T cells, or PBMCs. Subjects who had been exposed to COVID-19, were actively infected with it, or had recovered from it provided the deeply sampled blood TCRbeta repertoires that made up the dataset. A freely available public database, intended as a resource for researchers studying the immune response to SARS-CoV-2, is where the repertoires were released. Samples were obtained from the ongoing ImmuneRACE study (first 160 participants) and from 1,254 subjects provided by 6 global collaborators. A de-identified subject ID, COVID-19 status, age in years and sex were almost always included in the sample metadata. Where available, HLA class I and class II types were taken from metadata supplied by the sample provider and were not determined by assay-based typing.

TCRbeta CDR3 regions were amplified from genomic DNA by means of the immunoSEQ Assay, a bias-controlled multiplex PCR. As for the authors' bioinformatics: The number of nucleated cells in each sample was estimated by amplification of reference gene primers within the assay. To quantify the absolute abundance of each unique TCRbeta CDR3 rearrangement, sequence reads were collapsed and filtered. Productive Simpson clonality was computed per sample as the square root of Simpson's diversity index over productive rearrangements. TCRdb mirrors the immuneACCESS table, restricted to in-frame sequences. Some clones are absent from its copies; in checked studies, under half trace to an unresolved V gene, and the reason for the others is unknown. From that table come the V and J calls and clone size; the DNA was used to work out D and trimming. The sample contains roughly 250,000 clones, around 82% of them found a single time. Over 8.5% of the sample is in the top ten clones.

The paper's findings and limits, for the study overall: The quantity of clinical and demographic metadata differed by source and by participant and was supplied without curation.

Regarding this clone: Its antigen specificity is not known. Per-nucleotide qualities are absent, and no much larger clonotype sits a single base away.

Collaborating institutions collected whole blood in K2EDTA tubes following their own protocols. For TCRbeta analysis, collaborator samples were shipped as frozen whole blood, as isolated PBMCs, or as DNA extracted from either sample type. Sequencing input: peripheral blood. The clonotype comes from a human donor in a cohort sampled during active COVID-19.

Read as DNA, the sequence is TGTGCCAGCAGCGTAGCTCCGCAAGGACAGGGGTTCTACGAGCAGTACTTC. It codes for CASSVAPQGQGFYEQYF. The chain employs TRBV9 and TRBJ2-7, with TRBD1 matching 9 junction bases. Sequences SGDLS (CDR1) and YYNGEE (CDR2) are obtained from the germline V gene. The cysteine opens and the phenylalanine closes a CDR3 of 17 amino acids. Just the 51-base CDR3 DNA is kept, in frame starting at base 1. Trimmed from V: 0 bases; trimmed from J: 3 bases; junction bases lacking a gene match: 10.